The subject of this entry is one T cell receptor (beta chain). The antigen is unknown. With 2 bases removed from V and 3 bases from J, the gap between germline ends came to 5 bases. This CDR3 has 12 amino acids. Germline V gene data show CDR1 as MDHEN and CDR2 as SYDVKM. The data originate from a study of cytomegalovirus exposure and HLA in healthy donors. Study observations and caveats: Indistinguishability led to the exclusion of some V segments, TRBV6-2 and TRBV6-3 included. Later genetic work tied a missense DCLRE1C variant to beta-chain V and J trimming. Some TCR beta chains (roughly 150 of them) were listed as cytomegalovirus-associated.

This PCR relied on a set of 60 Vbeta primers and 13 Jbeta primers. Produced via immunoSEQ multiplex PCR; TCRdb's table is partial and in-frame only. The table lists 85,000 to 130,000 clones, around 71% of them singletons, with 0.79% in the top ten. This chain connects TRBV28 to TRBJ2-7, with no clear D. The sequenced sample was PBMCs. The sequence derives from a boy aged 5-17 years in good health and CMV-seronegative. This chain's CDR3 is CASSLMSYEQYF. In DNA form, the CDR3 reads TGTGCCAGCAGTTTAATGAGCTACGAGCAGTACTTC.